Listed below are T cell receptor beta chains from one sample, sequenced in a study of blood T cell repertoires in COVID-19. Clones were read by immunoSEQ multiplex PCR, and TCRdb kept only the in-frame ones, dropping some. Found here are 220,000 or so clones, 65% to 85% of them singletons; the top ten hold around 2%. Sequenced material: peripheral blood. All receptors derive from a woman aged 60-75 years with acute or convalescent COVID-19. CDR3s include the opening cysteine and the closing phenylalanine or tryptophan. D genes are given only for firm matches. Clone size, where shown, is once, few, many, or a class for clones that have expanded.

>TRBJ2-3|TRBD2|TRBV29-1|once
TGCAGCGTTACCGGGACTAGCGGACGCACAGATACGCAGTATTTT
CSVTGTSGRTDTQYF
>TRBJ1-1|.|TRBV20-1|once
TGCAGTGCTAGAAGTGCTGCGGCTTTCTTT
CSARSAAAFF
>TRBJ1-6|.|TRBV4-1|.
TGCGCCAGCAGCCCCGCCTCGGGGTCCCTCCACTTT
CASSPASGSLHF
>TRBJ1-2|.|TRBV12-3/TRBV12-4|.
TGTGCCAGCAGCCCCCAGAACTATGGCTACACCTTC
CASSPQNYGYTF
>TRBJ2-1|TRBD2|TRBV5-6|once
TGTGCCAGCAGACGGACTAGCGGGGGGCTCTCCTACAATGAGCAGTTCTTC
CASRRTSGGLSYNEQFF
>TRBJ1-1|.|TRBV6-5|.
TGTGCCAGCTCATCAGGGGAGAAAACGGCTGAAGCTTTCTTT
CASSSGEKTAEAFF
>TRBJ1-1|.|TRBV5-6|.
TGTGCCAGCAGCTTGGGCGGCCGGACTGAAGCTTTCTTT
CASSLGGRTEAFF
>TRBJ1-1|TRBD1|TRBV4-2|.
TGTGCCAGCAGCCCCCGGGACAGGGTGGACACTGAAGCTTTCTTT
CASSPRDRVDTEAFF
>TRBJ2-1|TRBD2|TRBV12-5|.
TGTGCTAGTGCCCAAACTAGCGGGGGCCTCAAAAGCTCCTACAATGAGCAGTTCTTC
CASAQTSGGLKSSYNEQFF
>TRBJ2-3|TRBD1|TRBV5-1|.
TGCGCCAGCGGGACAGGGAGAGAGGCAGATACGCAGTATTTT
CASGTGREADTQYF
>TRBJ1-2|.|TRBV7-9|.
TGTGCCAGCAGCTCCGTTAACAGGGATGGCTACACCTTC
CASSSVNRDGYTF
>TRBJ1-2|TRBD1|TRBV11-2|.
TGTGCCAGCAGCTTGGGACAGCGGAGCCTCCTAGGCTATGGCTACACCTTC
CASSLGQRSLLGYGYTF
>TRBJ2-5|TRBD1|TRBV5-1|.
TGCGCCAGCGACGAAGGACAGGGGGCGGTAGAGACCCAGTACTTC
CASDEGQGAVETQYF
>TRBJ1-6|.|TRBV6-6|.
TGTGCCAGCAGTTCTCGGGGGGGCTACTATAATTCACCCCTCCACTTT
CASSSRGGYYNSPLHF
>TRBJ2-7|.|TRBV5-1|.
TGCGCCAGCAGCTTGTCTAGCCTCACCTACGAGCAGTACTTC
CASSLSSLTYEQYF
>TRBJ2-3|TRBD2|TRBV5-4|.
TGTGCCAGCAGCTTGTTCGTAGTCGGGGGGGCCGCAGATACGCAGTATTTT
CASSLFVVGGAADTQYF
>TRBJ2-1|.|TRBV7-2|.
TGTGCCAGCAGTAACATAATGGGGGCGCGCTACAATGAGCAGTTCTTC
CASSNIMGARYNEQFF
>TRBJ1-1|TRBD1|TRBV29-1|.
TGCAGCGGATCCGGGACAGGGTATACTGAAGCTTTCTTT
CSGSGTGYTEAFF
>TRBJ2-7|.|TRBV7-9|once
TGTGCCAGCGCTGGAGCAAATGCATACGAGCAGTACTTC
CASAGANAYEQYF
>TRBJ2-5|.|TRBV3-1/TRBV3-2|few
TGTGCCAGCAGCCAAGATCCACTTCTGGAGACCCAGTACTTC
CASSQDPLLETQYF
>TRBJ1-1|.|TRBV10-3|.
TGTGCCATCAGTGACAGGGACTCGAACACTGAAGCTTTCTTT
CAISDRDSNTEAFF
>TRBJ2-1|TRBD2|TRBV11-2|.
TGTGCCAGCAGCGGAGGCGGACTAGCGGGGGACTTTGCCTACAATGAGCAGTTCTTC
CASSGGGLAGDFAYNEQFF
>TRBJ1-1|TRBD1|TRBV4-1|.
TGCGCCAGCAGCCAAGCTCACAGGGGAGGCACTGAAGCTTTCTTT
CASSQAHRGGTEAFF
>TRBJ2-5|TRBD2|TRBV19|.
TGTGCCAGTAGTACCGGTGGAGCGGGGGGGCGGTCGGGGACCCAGTACTTC
CASSTGGAGGRSGTQYF
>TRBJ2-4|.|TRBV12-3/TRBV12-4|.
TGTGCCAGCAGACGCGGACAGCAAAACATTCAGTACTTC
CASRRGQQNIQYF
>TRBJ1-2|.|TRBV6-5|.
TGTGCCAGCAGACCATTTCCCGGAGCTAACTATGGCTACACCTTC
CASRPFPGANYGYTF
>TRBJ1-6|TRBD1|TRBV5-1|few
TGCGCCAGCAGCTTGTGGGATCAAGGAGGGGGCAGGGGTAGTTCACCCCTCCACTTT
CASSLWDQGGGRGSSPLHF
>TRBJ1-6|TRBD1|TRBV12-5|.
TGTGCTAGTGGTTTGACGGGACAGGGCTACTCACCCCTCCACTTT
CASGLTGQGYSPLHF
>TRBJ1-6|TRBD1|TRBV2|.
TGTGCCAGCAGCGGACAGGGTTCTACACCCCTCCACTTT
CASSGQGSTPLHF
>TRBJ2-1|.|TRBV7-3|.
TGTGCCAGCGGTTCCGGTTCCTACAATGAGCAGTTCTTC
CASGSGSYNEQFF
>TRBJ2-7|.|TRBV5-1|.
TGCGCCAGCAGCTTGGACCCAGAAGTTCGCTACGAGCAGTACTTC
CASSLDPEVRYEQYF
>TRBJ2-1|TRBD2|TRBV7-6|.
TGTGCCAGCAGCCCGGACACGACTAGCGGGGGCTCCTACAATGAGCAGTTCTTC
CASSPDTTSGGSYNEQFF
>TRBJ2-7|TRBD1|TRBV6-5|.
TGTGCCAGCAGGACAAGAGACAGGGTCCCCTACGAGCAGTACTTC
CASRTRDRVPYEQYF
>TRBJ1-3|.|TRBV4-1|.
TGCGCCAGCAGCCGAGCAGGGTCAGGAAACACCATATATTTT
CASSRAGSGNTIYF
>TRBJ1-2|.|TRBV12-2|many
TGTGCAAGTCGCCCAATAGACAGGGGTGGCTACACCTTC
CASRPIDRGGYTF
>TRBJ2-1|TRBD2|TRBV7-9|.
TGTGCCAGCAGCCCCTTGACTAGCGTTGAGCAGTTCTTC
CASSPLTSVEQFF
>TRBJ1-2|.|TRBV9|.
TGTGCCAGCAGCCCACACAGCCAAGTTATGGATGGCTACACCTTC
CASSPHSQVMDGYTF
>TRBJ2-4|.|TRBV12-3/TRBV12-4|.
TGTGCCAGCAGTAACAGAGGAGGCATTCAGTACTTC
CASSNRGGIQYF
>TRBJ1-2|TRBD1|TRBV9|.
TGTGCCAGCAGCACAGCCCCGACAGGGGATGGCTACACCTTC
CASSTAPTGDGYTF
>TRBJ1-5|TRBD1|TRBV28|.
TGTGCCAGCAGCCCTGCCGACAGGGACAATCAGCCCCAGCATTTT
CASSPADRDNQPQHF
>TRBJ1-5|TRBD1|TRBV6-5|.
TGTGCCAGCAGACAGGACAGGAATAGCAATCAGCCCCAGCATTTT
CASRQDRNSNQPQHF
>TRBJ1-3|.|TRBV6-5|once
TGTGCCAGCAGCGGTGGAAACACCATATATTTT
CASSGGNTIYF
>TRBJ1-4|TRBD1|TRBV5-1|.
TGCGCCAGCAGCTGGGGGACAGGGGCTAATGAAAAACTGTTTTTT
CASSWGTGANEKLFF
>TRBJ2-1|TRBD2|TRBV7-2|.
TGTGCCAGCAGCCCAAATCGCGCGGGGGGGTCGAATGAGCAGTTCTTC
CASSPNRAGGSNEQFF
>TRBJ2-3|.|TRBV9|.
TGTGCCAGCAGCGCACGATCGGTAGCTAGCACAGATACGCAGTATTTT
CASSARSVASTDTQYF
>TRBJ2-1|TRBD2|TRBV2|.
TGTGCCAGCAGCGTTCGGACTAGCCGACCCTACAATGAGCAGTTCTTC
CASSVRTSRPYNEQFF
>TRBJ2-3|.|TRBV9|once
TGTGCCAGCAGCGTAGCTACAGGGGGGGACACAGATACGCAGTATTTT
CASSVATGGDTDTQYF
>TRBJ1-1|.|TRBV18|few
TGTGCCAGCTCACGGGTCTTGAATGTGGCGGATGAAGCTTTCTTT
CASSRVLNVADEAFF
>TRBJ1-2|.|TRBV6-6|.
TGTGCCAGCAGCCACCGTCGGGGCTACACCTTC
CASSHRRGYTF
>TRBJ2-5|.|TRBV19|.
TGTGCCAGTAGTACCAGGGGCATGGTGACCCGGGAGACCCAGTACTTC
CASSTRGMVTRETQYF
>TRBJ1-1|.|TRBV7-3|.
TGTGCCAGCAGCCCCCGGGGGTTGGCCCTGGGCACTGAAGCTTTCTTT
CASSPRGLALGTEAFF